The entry below gives a single TCR beta chain sequence along with its context. Its target is not known. This entry belongs to a study of cytomegalovirus exposure and HLA in healthy donors. Study background: Inside one of the first data releases sat about 91 million unique TCRs taken from HLA-typed donors. Caucasian-associated ancestry cluster membership applied to approximately 81% of nearly 400 genotyped donors.

V was cut by 0 bases and J by 3 bases, with 15 bases left in between. CDR1 is SGHRS, CDR2 YFSETQ, per germline. The CDR3 length is 16 residues. General study findings and limits: Evidence from a later analysis indicated that most CMV-associated TCR beta chains looked HLA-restricted. Investigators reported approximately 150 TCR beta chains as tied to cytomegalovirus.

PCR used 60 Vbeta primers and 13 Jbeta primers. TCRdb's copy holds only in-frame clones and misses some; the assay was immunoSEQ multiplex PCR. In the table there are around 130,000 clones, approximately 85% of which are singletons. This receptor was identified in a woman between 40 and 50 years old in good health and CMV-seronegative. Input material: PBMCs. The rearrangement joins TRBV5-1 to TRBJ1-1, with D tentatively TRBD1 (5 bases). The CDR3 sequence: CASSLDPTVLDTEAFF. In DNA, the CDR3 is TGCGCCAGCAGCTTGGATCCGACAGTCTTGGACACTGAAGCTTTCTTT.